A selection of T cell receptor beta chains follows, all from one sample in a study of neoadjuvant nivolumab and ipilimumab in lung cancer. The assay was immunoSEQ multiplex PCR, and TCRdb's table has in-frame clones only and misses some. The table includes around 30,000 clones, approximately 86% detected once. The specimen comprised tumor tissue, sampled after neoadjuvant nivolumab, alone or with ipilimumab, at or shortly before surgery. The source is an adult with non-small cell lung cancer. Both conserved end residues are part of each CDR3. The order of the fields is V gene, D gene, J gene, clone size, CDR3 DNA, CDR3 protein. The D gene is left open where the match is weak. Not every row has a clone size; where given, it reads once, few, many or a size class.

v_gene: TRBV6-1; d_gene: TRBD1; j_gene: TRBJ1-2; abundance: NA; CDR3nt: TGTGCCAACTCGGGACAGTTTGACGGCTACACCTTC; CDR3aa: CANSGQFDGYTF
v_gene: TRBV4-2; d_gene: TRBD1; j_gene: TRBJ1-2; abundance: few; CDR3nt: TGTGCCAGCAGCCTAACACACATCCGGGACAGGGAGAACTATGGCTACACCTTC; CDR3aa: CASSLTHIRDRENYGYTF
v_gene: TRBV5-1; d_gene: TRBD2; j_gene: TRBJ2-2; abundance: NA; CDR3nt: TGCGCCAGCAGCTCGGGACTAGTTGGCGGGGAGCTGTTTTTT; CDR3aa: CASSSGLVGGELFF
v_gene: TRBV19; d_gene: NA; j_gene: TRBJ2-7; abundance: NA; CDR3nt: TGTGCCAGTAGCGGAGATTCGTACGAGCAGTACTTC; CDR3aa: CASSGDSYEQYF
v_gene: TRBV6-7; d_gene: NA; j_gene: TRBJ1-5; abundance: few; CDR3nt: TGTGCCAGCAGTTATCAGCGAACCTCACATAGCAATCAGCCCCAGCATTTT; CDR3aa: CASSYQRTSHSNQPQHF
v_gene: TRBV5-4; d_gene: NA; j_gene: TRBJ2-1; abundance: NA; CDR3nt: TGTGCCAGCAGCTTACTCGCAGGGGTTGTCAATGAGCAGTTCTTC; CDR3aa: CASSLLAGVVNEQFF
v_gene: TRBV25-1; d_gene: TRBD2; j_gene: TRBJ2-7; abundance: NA; CDR3nt: TGTGCCAGCAGGAGTAGCGGGAGTAGGTACGAGCAGTACTTC; CDR3aa: CASRSSGSRYEQYF
v_gene: TRBV18; d_gene: NA; j_gene: TRBJ1-6; abundance: NA; CDR3nt: TGTGCCAGCTCTCAACAGAATTCACCCCTCCACTTT; CDR3aa: CASSQQNSPLHF
v_gene: TRBV5-6; d_gene: NA; j_gene: TRBJ1-2; abundance: few; CDR3nt: TGTGCCAGCAGCTTTTGGGAGTCGTCCTATGGCTACACCTTC; CDR3aa: CASSFWESSYGYTF
v_gene: TRBV2; d_gene: NA; j_gene: TRBJ2-5; abundance: NA; CDR3nt: TGTGCCAGCATAGGGGGGGGTCAAGAGACCCAGTACTTC; CDR3aa: CASIGGGQETQYF
v_gene: TRBV5-1; d_gene: NA; j_gene: TRBJ2-7; abundance: NA; CDR3nt: TGCGCCAGCAGCGTCACGGATGCTTACGAGCAGTACTTC; CDR3aa: CASSVTDAYEQYF
v_gene: TRBV7-2; d_gene: TRBD1; j_gene: TRBJ1-3; abundance: once; CDR3nt: TGTGCCAGCAGCTTAGTTGGGGCAGGGGGTTTAGGAAACACCATATATTTT; CDR3aa: CASSLVGAGGLGNTIYF
v_gene: TRBV7-2; d_gene: TRBD2; j_gene: TRBJ2-1; abundance: NA; CDR3nt: TGTGCCAGCAGCCCCGGGACTAGGACCGACAATGAGCAGTTCTTC; CDR3aa: CASSPGTRTDNEQFF
v_gene: TRBV5-4; d_gene: NA; j_gene: TRBJ2-3; abundance: once; CDR3nt: TGTGCCAGCAGCTTGGCCGGTTCAGGGGCAGGGAGCACAGATACGCAGTATTTT; CDR3aa: CASSLAGSGAGSTDTQYF
v_gene: TRBV4-3; d_gene: NA; j_gene: TRBJ1-1; abundance: NA; CDR3nt: TGCGCCAGCAGCCCCTCTCTGTCGAGGAACACTGAAGCTTTCTTT; CDR3aa: CASSPSLSRNTEAFF
v_gene: TRBV5-4; d_gene: NA; j_gene: TRBJ1-1; abundance: few; CDR3nt: TGTGCCAGCAGCCAACCGAACACTGAAGCTTTCTTT; CDR3aa: CASSQPNTEAFF
v_gene: TRBV18; d_gene: TRBD1; j_gene: TRBJ2-1; abundance: NA; CDR3nt: TGTGCCAGCTCACCCCGGAGTCGAGGGGGCGAATACAATGAGCAGTTCTTC; CDR3aa: CASSPRSRGGEYNEQFF
v_gene: TRBV2; d_gene: NA; j_gene: TRBJ1-5; abundance: NA; CDR3nt: TGTGCCAGCAGTGAGACAGTTGACAATCAGCCCCAGCATTTT; CDR3aa: CASSETVDNQPQHF
v_gene: TRBV5-6; d_gene: NA; j_gene: TRBJ1-1; abundance: once; CDR3nt: TGTGCCAGCAGCTTGAGAGGCGGCTTGAACACTGAAGCTTTCTTT; CDR3aa: CASSLRGGLNTEAFF
v_gene: TRBV5-1; d_gene: TRBD1; j_gene: TRBJ1-5; abundance: NA; CDR3nt: TGCGCCAGCAGCTTGGCCGGTTTGTCAGGGGGCGCTCAGCCCCAGCATTTT; CDR3aa: CASSLAGLSGGAQPQHF
v_gene: TRBV5-1; d_gene: NA; j_gene: TRBJ1-6; abundance: NA; CDR3nt: TGCGCCAGCAGCTTGGTAGCCGACAATTCACCCCTCCACTTT; CDR3aa: CASSLVADNSPLHF
v_gene: TRBV7-2; d_gene: TRBD2; j_gene: TRBJ2-5; abundance: NA; CDR3nt: TGTGCCAGCAGCACAGGACTAGCGGAGACCCAGTACTTC; CDR3aa: CASSTGLAETQYF
v_gene: TRBV5-6; d_gene: NA; j_gene: TRBJ2-7; abundance: NA; CDR3nt: TGTGCCAGCAGCCCGGAGTGGACTGACCTCTCCTACGAGCAGTACTTC; CDR3aa: CASSPEWTDLSYEQYF
v_gene: TRBV19; d_gene: TRBD1; j_gene: TRBJ1-5; abundance: few; CDR3nt: TGTGCCAGTAGGTGGGACAGCTATAGCAATCAGCCCCAGCATTTT; CDR3aa: CASRWDSYSNQPQHF
v_gene: TRBV29-1; d_gene: NA; j_gene: TRBJ2-7; abundance: NA; CDR3nt: TGCAGCGTCCTAAGGGGGTTGTACGAGCAGTACTTC; CDR3aa: CSVLRGLYEQYF
v_gene: TRBV11-2; d_gene: NA; j_gene: TRBJ2-1; abundance: NA; CDR3nt: TGTGCCAGCAGCTTAAACAGGGAGGCGAATGAGCAGTTCTTC; CDR3aa: CASSLNREANEQFF
v_gene: TRBV10-3; d_gene: NA; j_gene: TRBJ1-2; abundance: NA; CDR3nt: TGTGCCATCCTGGGGCAGGGCCCTGGCTACACCTTC; CDR3aa: CAILGQGPGYTF
v_gene: TRBV28; d_gene: NA; j_gene: TRBJ1-1; abundance: once; CDR3nt: TGTGCCAGCAGTTTATCCGCGGCAGGGAACACTGAAGCTTTCTTT; CDR3aa: CASSLSAAGNTEAFF
v_gene: TRBV13; d_gene: TRBD1; j_gene: TRBJ1-1; abundance: NA; CDR3nt: TGTGCCAGCAGCTCAGGGGGCGGGAACACTGAAGCTTTCTTT; CDR3aa: CASSSGGGNTEAFF